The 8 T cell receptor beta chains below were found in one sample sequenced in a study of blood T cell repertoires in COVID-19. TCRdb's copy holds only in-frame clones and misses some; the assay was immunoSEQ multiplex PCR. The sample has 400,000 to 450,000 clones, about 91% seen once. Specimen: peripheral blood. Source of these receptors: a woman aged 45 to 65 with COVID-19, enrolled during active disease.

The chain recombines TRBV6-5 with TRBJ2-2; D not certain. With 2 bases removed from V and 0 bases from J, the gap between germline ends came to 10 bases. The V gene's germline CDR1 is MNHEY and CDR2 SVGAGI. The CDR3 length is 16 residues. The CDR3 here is CASSYIEASNTGELFF. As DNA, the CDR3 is TGTGCCAGCAGTTACATCGAGGCTTCGAACACCGGGGAGCTGTTTTTT.

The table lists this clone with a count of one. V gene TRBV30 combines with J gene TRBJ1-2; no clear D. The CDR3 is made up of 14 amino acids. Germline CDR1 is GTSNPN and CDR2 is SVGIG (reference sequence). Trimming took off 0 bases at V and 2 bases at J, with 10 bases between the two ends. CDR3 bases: TGTGCCTGGAGTGTACGGGGAGTAAACTATGGCTACACCTTC. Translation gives CAWSVRGVNYGYTF. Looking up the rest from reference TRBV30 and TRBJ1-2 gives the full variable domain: SQTIHQWPATLVQPVGSPLSLECTVEGTSNPNLYWYRQAAGRGLQLLFYSVGIGQISSEVPQNLSASRPQDRQFILSSKKLLLSDSGFYLCAWSVRGVNYGYTFGSGTRLTVV.

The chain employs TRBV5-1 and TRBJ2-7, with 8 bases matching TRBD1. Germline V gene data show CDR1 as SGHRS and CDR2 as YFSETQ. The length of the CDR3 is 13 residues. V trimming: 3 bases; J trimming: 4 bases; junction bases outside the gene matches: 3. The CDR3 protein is CASSWNRGYEQYF. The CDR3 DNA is TGCGCCAGCAGCTGGAACAGGGGGTACGAGCAGTACTTC.

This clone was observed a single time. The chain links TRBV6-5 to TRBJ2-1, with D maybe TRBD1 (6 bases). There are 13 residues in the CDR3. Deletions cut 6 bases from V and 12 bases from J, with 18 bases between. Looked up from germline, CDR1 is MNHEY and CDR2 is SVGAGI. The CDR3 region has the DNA TGTGCCAGCAGGGGATTAGACAGGTATTTGCAGTTCTTC. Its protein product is CASRGLDRYLQFF.

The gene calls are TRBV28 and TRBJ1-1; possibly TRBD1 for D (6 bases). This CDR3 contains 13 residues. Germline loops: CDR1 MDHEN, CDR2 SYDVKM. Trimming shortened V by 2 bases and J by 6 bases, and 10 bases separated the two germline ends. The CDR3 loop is CASSLAGEAEAFF. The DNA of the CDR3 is TGTGCCAGCAGTTTAGCAGGGGAAGCTGAAGCTTTCTTT.

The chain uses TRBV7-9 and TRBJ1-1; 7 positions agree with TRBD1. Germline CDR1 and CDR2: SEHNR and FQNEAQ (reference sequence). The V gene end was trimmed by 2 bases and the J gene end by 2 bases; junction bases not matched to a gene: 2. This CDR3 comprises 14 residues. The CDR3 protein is CASSLTGVNTEAFF. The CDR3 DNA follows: TGTGCCAGCAGCTTAACAGGGGTTAACACTGAAGCTTTCTTT.

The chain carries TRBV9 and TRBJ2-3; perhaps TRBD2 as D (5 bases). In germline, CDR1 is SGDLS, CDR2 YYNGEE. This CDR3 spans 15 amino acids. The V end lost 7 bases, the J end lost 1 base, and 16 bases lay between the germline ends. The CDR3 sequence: CASGRSGKGTDTQYF. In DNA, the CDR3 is TGTGCCAGCGGCAGGTCGGGGAAGGGCACAGATACGCAGTATTTT.

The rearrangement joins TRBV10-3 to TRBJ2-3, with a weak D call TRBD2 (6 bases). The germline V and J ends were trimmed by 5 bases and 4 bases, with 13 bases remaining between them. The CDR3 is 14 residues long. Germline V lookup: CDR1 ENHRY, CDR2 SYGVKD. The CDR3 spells CAISLSGEADTQYF. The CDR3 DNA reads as TGTGCCATCAGTCTTTCGGGGGAGGCAGATACGCAGTATTTT.